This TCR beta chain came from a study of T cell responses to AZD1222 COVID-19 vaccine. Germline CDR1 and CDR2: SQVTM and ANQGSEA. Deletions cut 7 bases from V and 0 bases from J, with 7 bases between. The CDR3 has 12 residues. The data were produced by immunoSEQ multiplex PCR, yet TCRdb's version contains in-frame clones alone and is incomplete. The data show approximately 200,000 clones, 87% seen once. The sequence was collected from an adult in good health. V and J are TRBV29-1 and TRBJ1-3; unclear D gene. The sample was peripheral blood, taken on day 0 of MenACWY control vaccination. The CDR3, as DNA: TGCAGCGGCCGTAGCTCTGGAAACACCATATATTTT. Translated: CSGRSSGNTIYF. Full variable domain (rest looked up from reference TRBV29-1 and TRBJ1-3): SAVISQKPSRDICQRGTSLTIQCQVDSQVTMMFWYRQQPGQSLTLIATANQGSEATYESGFVIDKFPISRPNLTFSTLTVSNMSPEDSSIYLCSGRSSGNTIYFGEGSWLTVV.